One and the same sample provided the 8 T cell receptor beta chains below, sequenced in a study of vaccination and CD4 T cells after COVID-19. The antigens these receptors bind are not known. Treatment indicated: roughly ten-day PBMC culture with coronavirus spike peptide pools or control peptides (ViraFEST assay). Researchers used the Oncomine TCR Beta short-read assay to sequence DNA from cultured CD4+ T cells. Via MiXCR, TCRdb re-called the PCR reads, giving one row per CDR3 protein. Counted here are approximately 8,100 distinct CDR3 sequences, 55% to 70% occurring once; the ten biggest clones make up roughly 22%. The sequencing sample was made of CD4+ T cells from blood, cultured in vitro. The origin of the receptors is a human donor who had recovered from COVID-19.

This chain uses TRBV7-2 with TRBJ2-2, with 7 bases aligning to TRBD2. From germline, CDR1 is SGHTA and CDR2 FQGNSA. The CDR3 totals 17 residues. The J segment lost 2 bases and the V segment lost 7 bases, leaving 13 bases of the junction unmatched. The CDR3 sequence: CASTPPLPAGNTGELFF. CDR3 nucleotides: TGTGCCAGCACCCCCCCCCTCCCAGCGGGAAACACCGGGGAGCTGTTTTTT.

V is TRBV7-3 and J is TRBJ2-1; a possible D gene is TRBD2 (5 bases). The CDR3 is made up of 17 amino acids. The germline gives CDR1 SGHTA, CDR2 FQGTGA. Between the trimmed V and J ends, which lost 0 bases and 5 bases, there was a span of 17 bases. Here the CDR3 DNA reads TGTGCCAGCAGCTTAACGGGGTTTTGGGAGAGGGACAATGAGCAGTTCTTC. Amino acid sequence: CASSLTGFWERDNEQFF.

The chain recombines TRBV19 with TRBJ1-6; D is undetermined. The germline V gene encodes CDR1 LNHDA and CDR2 SQIVND (reference sequence). V gave up 4 bases and J gave up 0 bases, with 7 bases separating them. The CDR3 consists of 15 residues. The DNA of the CDR3 is TGTGCCAGTAGTACCGGGAGCTCCTATAATTCACCCCTCCACTTT. It codes for CASSTGSSYNSPLHF.

V is TRBV9 and J is TRBJ2-1; 8 nucleotides agree with TRBD2. V was pared by 2 bases and J by 8 bases, with 6 bases of the junction left unmatched. The CDR3 is 14 residues long. Germline assignment: CDR1 SGDLS and CDR2 YYNGEE. CDR3: CASSVRTSSHEQFF. CDR3 DNA sequence: TGTGCCAGCAGCGTGCGGACTAGCAGCCATGAGCAGTTCTTC.

V is TRBV27 and J is TRBJ2-7; 8 nucleotides line up with TRBD2. This CDR3 has 16 residues. CDR1 and CDR2 (germline): MNHEY, SMNVEV (reference sequence). Trimming removed 0 bases from V and 2 bases from J; junction bases left unmatched: 6. The CDR3 DNA reads TGTGCCAGCAGTTTATCGGGGTGGACTAGCCCCTACGAGCAGTACTTC. As protein: CASSLSGWTSPYEQYF.

This chain connects TRBV27 to TRBJ1-1, with unresolved D. Per the germline V gene, CDR1 is MNHEY and CDR2 is SMNVEV (reference sequence). V gave up 5 bases and J gave up 4 bases, with 17 bases separating them. The CDR3 has 15 amino acids. CDR3 in amino acids: CASSPRWASFTEAFF. The CDR3 DNA is TGTGCCAGCAGTCCCAGGTGGGCATCGTTCACTGAAGCTTTCTTT.

The chain links TRBV7-9 to TRBJ1-5; 7 positions match TRBD1. The CDR3 is 15 amino acids. Per the germline V gene, CDR1 is SEHNR and CDR2 is FQNEAQ (reference sequence). V dropped 5 bases and J dropped 3; count of bases not matched to a gene: 7. This CDR3 reads CASSAGTVPNQPQHF. The CDR3 nucleotides read TGTGCCAGCAGCGCAGGGACAGTCCCCAATCAGCCCCAGCATTTT.

This chain uses TRBV11-3 with TRBJ2-7, with TRBD1 identical over 8 bases. The length of the CDR3 is 14 residues. Germline trimming cut 3 bases from V and 1 base from J; bases unmatched to any gene: 2. Looked up from germline, CDR1 is SGHNT and CDR2 is YENEEA. This CDR3 reads CASSFTGGSYEQYF. As DNA, the CDR3 is TGTGCCAGCAGCTTTACAGGGGGGTCCTACGAGCAGTACTTC.